Below, 31 T cell receptor beta chains from the same sample are listed, as sequenced in a study of cytomegalovirus exposure and HLA in healthy donors. Profiling relied on immunoSEQ multiplex PCR, and the TCRdb table lists in-frame clones only, not all of them. The repertoire has about 110,000 clones, roughly 88% of them found once; the top ten carry roughly 1.4%. The sequenced sample was PBMCs. The receptor set was obtained from a woman in her twenties or thirties in good health and CMV-seropositive.

V is TRBV7-2 and J is TRBJ2-7; 10 nucleotides match TRBD2. The germline CDR1 and CDR2 sequences are SGHTA and FQGNSA. Trimming at V came to 5 bases and at J to 1 base, leaving 5 bases not matched to a gene. The CDR3 length is 15 residues. The CDR3 loop reads CASSVSGRLSYEQYF. The CDR3 DNA reads as TGTGCCAGCAGCGTTAGCGGGAGGCTTTCCTACGAGCAGTACTTC. The complete variable domain, with remaining parts taken from reference TRBV7-2 and TRBJ2-7, reads GAGVSQSPSNKVTEKGKDVELRCDPISGHTALYWYRQSLGQGLEFLIYFQGNSAPDKSGLPSDRFSAERTGGSVSTLTIQRTQQEDSAVYLCASSVSGRLSYEQYFGPGTRLTVT.

This clone appeared a single time. The chain combines TRBV2 with TRBJ1-2; D gene unclear. The CDR3 totals 13 residues. V was trimmed by 7 bases and J by 6 bases, leaving 15 bases between them. Per germline, CDR1 SNHLY and CDR2 FYNNEI. The CDR3 sequence is CASIAISADGYTF. The CDR3 DNA reads as TGTGCCAGCATCGCCATTAGCGCAGATGGCTACACCTTC.

This chain links TRBV6-5 with TRBJ2-2; possibly TRBD1 for D (6 bases). Germline V gene sequence: CDR1 MNHEY, CDR2 SVGAGI. V gave up 5 bases and J gave up 4 bases, with 11 bases separating them. CDR3 length equals 14 residues. CDR3 DNA: TGTGCCAGCAGTGGATCCAGGGGCACCGGGGAGCTGTTTTTT. It yields the protein CASSGSRGTGELFF.

This chain uses TRBV6-5 with TRBJ2-1; TRBD2 agrees at 11 bases. This CDR3 has 14 residues. V dropped 6 bases and J dropped 7; count of bases not matched to a gene: 5. CDR1 and CDR2 (germline): MNHEY, SVGAGI. The DNA for the CDR3 is TGTGCCAGCAGGGGACTAGCGGCAGAAAATGAGCAGTTCTTC. It is translated as CASRGLAAENEQFF.

The chain couples TRBV5-1 to TRBJ2-7, with 7 bases fitting TRBD1. The germline CDR1 and CDR2 sequences are SGHRS and YFSETQ. The V gene end was trimmed by 1 base and the J gene end by 5 bases; junction bases not matched to a gene: 9. The CDR3 loop spans 15 amino acids. CDR3 nucleotides: TGCGCCAGCAGCTTGAATTCAGGGGGTAGGGACGAGCAGTACTTC. It is translated as CASSLNSGGRDEQYF.

The chain links TRBV5-1 to TRBJ2-3; TRBD1 matches 8 bases. The V gene's germline CDR1 is SGHRS and CDR2 YFSETQ. This CDR3 contains 13 residues. V trimming: 0 bases; J trimming: 8 bases; junction bases outside the gene matches: 2. CDR3 coding DNA: TGCGCCAGCAGCTTGGCCAGGGGGCCTACGCAGTATTTT. Amino acid sequence: CASSLARGPTQYF.

This chain uses TRBV18 with TRBJ2-7; D call uncertain. Germline CDR1 reads KGHSH; CDR2 reads LQKENI. This CDR3 is 13 amino acids long. Trimming removed 3 bases at V and 4 bases at J, with 10 bases between. The CDR3 here is CASSPAGLYEQYF. The CDR3 DNA follows: TGTGCCAGCTCACCTGCAGGCCTGTACGAGCAGTACTTC.

This clone was detected only once. This rearrangement joins TRBV4-3 to TRBJ1-2; D is unresolved. The germline V and J ends were trimmed by 3 bases and 3 bases, with 11 bases remaining between them. The germline gives CDR1 LGHNA, CDR2 YSLEER. There are 14 residues in the CDR3. The CDR3 DNA reads TGCGCCAGCAGCCAGGAGCCAGTAGACTATGGCTACACCTTC. The encoded protein is CASSQEPVDYGYTF.

The rearrangement uses TRBV5-4 and TRBJ2-5, with 8 nucleotides matching TRBD1. This CDR3 region has 14 residues. Germline-derived CDR1 and CDR2 are SGHNT and YYREEE (reference sequence). The V segment lost 0 bases and the J segment 2 bases; nucleotides outside the gene matches: 0. For the CDR3, the DNA is TGTGCCAGCAGCTTGGACAGGGGGCAAGAGACCCAGTACTTC. Translated, it gives CASSLDRGQETQYF.

This clone was seen only once. The chain has TRBV10-2 and TRBJ2-7; TRBD1 matches at 9 bases. This CDR3 has 13 residues. Trimming took 6 bases from V and 2 from J; bases not matched to a gene: 2. Germline CDR1 is WSHSY and CDR2 is SAAADI. The CDR3 region has the DNA TGCGCCAGCAGGGGACAGGGAACCTACGAGCAGTACTTC. Translated, it gives CASRGQGTYEQYF.

This rearrangement joins TRBV5-6 to TRBJ2-7, with 12 bases matching TRBD1. CDR3 size: 14 residues. After removal of 3 bases from V and 5 bases from J, the junction contained 3 bases not matched to a gene. Germline V CDR1 and CDR2: SGHDT, YYEEEE. This chain's CDR3 is CASSSGTGGDEQYF. The CDR3 bases are TGTGCCAGCAGCTCCGGGACAGGGGGCGACGAGCAGTACTTC.

The chain is built from TRBV2 and TRBJ1-1; a weak D match, TRBD1 (5 bases). CDR1 and CDR2 (germline): SNHLY, FYNNEI. CDR3 size: 14 residues. V lost 8 bases and J 3 bases, leaving 16 bases between the germline ends. DNA for the CDR3: TGTGCCAGCGGGCGGGGGACTCAGTACACTGAAGCTTTCTTT. Protein: CASGRGTQYTEAFF.

This chain uses TRBV10-3 with TRBJ1-1; no firm D call. The length of the CDR3 is 13 residues. Germline loops: CDR1 ENHRY, CDR2 SYGVKD. Trimming took 4 bases from V and 0 from J, leaving 6 bases between them. The CDR3 region is CAISVRMNTEAFF. The CDR3 DNA follows: TGTGCCATCAGTGTGAGGATGAACACTGAAGCTTTCTTT.

The gene calls are TRBV15 and TRBJ1-2; a possible D gene is TRBD1 (6 bases). Trimming removed 1 base at V and 5 bases at J, with 20 bases between. CDR3 length equals 17 residues. CDR1 LNHNV and CDR2 YYDKDF come from the germline V gene (reference sequence). CDR3 DNA sequence: TGTGCCACCAGCAGAGGCCAGGGAGGGGGGGTCCAGTATGGCTACACCTTC. Protein: CATSRGQGGGVQYGYTF. Full variable domain (outside the CDR3, taken from reference TRBV15 and TRBJ1-2): DAMVIQNPRYQVTQFGKPVTLSCSQTLNHNVMYWYQQKSSQAPKLLFHYYDKDFNNEADTPDNFQSRRPNTSFCFLDIRSPGLGDTAMYLCATSRGQGGGVQYGYTFGSGTRLTVV.

The chain has TRBV15 and TRBJ1-2; D is unclear. In germline, CDR1 is LNHNV, CDR2 YYDKDF (reference sequence). The length of the CDR3 is 16 residues. The V gene lost 5 bases and the J gene lost 6 bases, with 22 bases spanning the gap. The DNA for the CDR3 is TGTGCCACCAGCCCAATCGGGAGAGGGCAGGTCGATGGCTACACCTTC. Amino acids: CATSPIGRGQVDGYTF.

The genes are TRBV6-5 and TRBJ1-2, with TRBD1 matching over 11 bases. The CDR3 runs 15 residues. Germline lookup yields CDR1 MNHEY and CDR2 SVGAGI. J lost 4 bases, V lost 5 bases, and 6 bases had no gene match. This CDR3 reads CASSQGQGAIYGYTF. The CDR3 DNA follows: TGTGCCAGCAGTCAAGGACAGGGGGCCATCTATGGCTACACCTTC.

The V gene is TRBV9, the J gene TRBJ2-2, with D maybe TRBD2 (6 bases). Germline CDR1 is SGDLS and CDR2 is YYNGEE. This CDR3 has 16 amino acids. Trimming cost V 2 bases and J 0 bases, with 11 bases left between them. This chain's CDR3 is CASSVGRGTNTGELFF. The CDR3 DNA is TGTGCCAGCAGCGTGGGCCGGGGGACGAACACCGGGGAGCTGTTTTTT.

This chain connects TRBV4-2 to TRBJ2-3; TRBD2 aligns across 9 bases. Germline lookup yields CDR1 LGHNA and CDR2 YNFKEQ. The V and J ends lost 0 bases and 1 base, in that order; junction bases with no gene match: 2. The CDR3 extends over 16 amino acids. The CDR3 protein is CASSQELAGRTDTQYF. CDR3 DNA sequence: TGTGCCAGCAGCCAAGAACTAGCGGGCCGCACAGATACGCAGTATTTT.

The chain joins TRBV19 to TRBJ1-2; 9 nucleotides agree with TRBD1. The CDR3 is made up of 16 amino acids. The germline gives CDR1 LNHDA, CDR2 SQIVND (reference sequence). The trim removed 3 bases at V and 6 bases at J, leaving 11 bases unmatched. The CDR3 loop reads CASSITGGASVHGYTF. CDR3 DNA sequence: TGTGCCAGTAGTATTACAGGGGGCGCAAGTGTGCATGGCTACACCTTC.

V and J are TRBV10-2 and TRBJ2-7, with TRBD2 matching over 9 bases. The CDR3 length is 15 residues. Germline CDR1 WSHSY, CDR2 SAAADI. J lost 4 bases, V lost 6 bases, and 10 bases had no gene match. In DNA, the CDR3 is TGCGCCAGCAGAGACTTAGCGGGAGTGTCTTACGAGCAGTACTTC. Protein sequence: CASRDLAGVSYEQYF.

The genes are TRBV5-1 and TRBJ2-5; 10 nucleotides agree with TRBD2. Germline CDR1 reads SGHRS; CDR2 reads YFSETQ. Trimming at V came to 4 bases and at J to 5 bases, leaving 5 bases not matched to a gene. This CDR3 is built from 14 residues. The CDR3: CASSTNSGGETQYF. CDR3 nucleotides: TGCGCCAGCAGCACAAATAGCGGGGGGGAGACCCAGTACTTC. Together with reference TRBV5-1 and TRBJ2-5, the CDR3 gives the full variable domain: KAGVTQTPRYLIKTRGQQVTLSCSPISGHRSVSWYQQTPGQGLQFLFEYFSETQRNKGNFPGRFSGRQFSNSRSEMNVSTLELGDSALYLCASSTNSGGETQYFGPGTRLLVL.

V is TRBV5-6 and J is TRBJ2-1, with a tentative D call TRBD2 (6 bases). The CDR3 covers 14 residues. Trimming shortened V by 4 bases and J by 6 bases, and 14 bases separated the two germline ends. Germline lookup yields CDR1 SGHDT and CDR2 YYEEEE. CDR3 bases: TGTGCCAGCAGCCTGGGGCAGGGAGGCAATGAGCAGTTCTTC. Translation: CASSLGQGGNEQFF.

The chain employs TRBV14 and TRBJ2-1, with 10 nucleotides matching TRBD1. The germline V gene has CDR1 SGHDN and CDR2 FVKESK. V trimming: 1 base; J trimming: 5 bases; junction bases outside the gene matches: 5. The length of the CDR3 is 16 residues. As DNA, the CDR3 is TGTGCCAGCAGCCAAGGGACAGGGGGGAGGGACAATGAGCAGTTCTTC. Residues: CASSQGTGGRDNEQFF.

This chain links TRBV2 with TRBJ1-1; a weak D match, TRBD1 (6 bases). CDR1 and CDR2 from the germline V gene are SNHLY and FYNNEI. V was pared by 5 bases and J by 5 bases, with 15 bases between. This CDR3 is built from 14 residues. The CDR3 nucleotides are TGTGCCAGCAGTCCCTTACAGGGAGGGACTGAAGCTTTCTTT. As protein: CASSPLQGGTEAFF. Full variable domain (missing parts from reference TRBV2 and TRBJ1-1): EPEVTQTPSHQVTQMGQEVILRCVPISNHLYFYWYRQILGQKVEFLVSFYNNEISEKSEIFDDQFSVERPDGSNFTLKIRSTKLEDSAMYFCASSPLQGGTEAFFGQGTRLTVV.

To note about this clone: Additional DNA sequences in this sample encode the identical CDR3. The rearrangement links TRBV9 to TRBJ2-7; 10 bases map to TRBD1. Germline CDR1 reads SGDLS; CDR2 reads YYNGEE. V dropped 2 bases and J dropped 4; count of bases not matched to a gene: 3. This CDR3 contains 14 residues. The CDR3 DNA reads as TGTGCCAGCAGCGTCGGGACAGGGGCTTACGAGCAGTACTTC. This codes for CASSVGTGAYEQYF.

The V gene is TRBV7-9, the J gene TRBJ2-1, with a tentative D call TRBD1 (5 bases). The CDR3 is 17 amino acids. Trimming left V 5 bases short and J 3 bases short, with 20 bases between. Germline loops: CDR1 SEHNR, CDR2 FQNEAQ (reference sequence). CDR3 loop: CASSPNLRGSRYNEQFF. CDR3 coding DNA: TGTGCCAGCAGCCCCAATCTAAGGGGATCACGCTACAATGAGCAGTTCTTC.

The rearrangement links TRBV11-2 to TRBJ2-7; no definite D call. Trimming pared 0 bases from V and 1 base from J, leaving 10 bases between. CDR3 length: 15 amino acids. Germline V CDR1 and CDR2: SGHAT, FQNNGV. This CDR3 is CASSLDNTASYEQYF. CDR3 sequence (DNA): TGTGCCAGCAGCTTAGATAATACAGCATCCTACGAGCAGTACTTC.

This chain connects TRBV4-2 to TRBJ2-7, with 14 bases fitting TRBD2. Germline-derived CDR1 and CDR2 are LGHNA and YNFKEQ. The V segment lost 4 bases and the J segment 1 base; nucleotides outside the gene matches: 6. This CDR3 is 17 amino acids long. CDR3 nucleotides: TGTGCCAGCAGCCGTAGGACTAGCGGGGGGATTTCCTACGAGCAGTACTTC. As protein: CASSRRTSGGISYEQYF.

DNA of the CDR3: TGTGCCAGCAGTTACACAGGGGGCGCCCACAATGAGCAGTTCTTC. It codes for CASSYTGGAHNEQFF. The V call is TRBV27, the J call TRBJ2-1, with 9 bases fitting TRBD1. CDR1 and CDR2 (germline): MNHEY, SMNVEV (reference sequence). There are 15 residues in the CDR3. Unmatched junction bases numbered 6, after V lost 4 bases and J lost 5 bases.

This clone occurred once. The J gene is TRBJ1-1, the V gene TRBV7-9; tentative D call: TRBD1 (6 bases). The CDR3 length is 15 residues. Per the germline V gene, CDR1 is SEHNR and CDR2 is FQNEAQ (reference sequence). V was pared by 5 bases and J by 0 bases, with 13 bases between. The CDR3 region has the DNA TGTGCCAGCAGCCCCCTAGGGACATTGAACACTGAAGCTTTCTTT. Translation: CASSPLGTLNTEAFF.

V is TRBV10-3 and J is TRBJ2-4, with 9 bases aligning to TRBD2. CDR1 is ENHRY, CDR2 SYGVKD, per germline. The CDR3 sequence is 13 residues long. V shed 6 bases and J 8 bases; nucleotides not matched to a gene: 5. The CDR3 coding sequence is TGTGCCATCAGCGGACTAGCGCGTGACATTCAGTACTTC. It translates to CAISGLARDIQYF.